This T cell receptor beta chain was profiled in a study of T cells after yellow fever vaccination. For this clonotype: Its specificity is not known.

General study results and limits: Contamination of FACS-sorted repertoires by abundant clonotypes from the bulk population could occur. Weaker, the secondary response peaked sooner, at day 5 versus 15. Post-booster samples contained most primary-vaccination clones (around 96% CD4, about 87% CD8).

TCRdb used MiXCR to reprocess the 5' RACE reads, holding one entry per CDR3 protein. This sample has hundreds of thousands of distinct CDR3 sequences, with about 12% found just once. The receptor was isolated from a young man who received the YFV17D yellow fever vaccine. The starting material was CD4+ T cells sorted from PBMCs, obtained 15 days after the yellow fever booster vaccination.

The CDR3, as DNA: TGTGCCAGCAGTCGACGGACGCAGGGGATCTATGGCTACACCTTC. It encodes CASSRRTQGIYGYTF. The V gene is TRBV12-3 or TRBV12-4, the J gene TRBJ1-2, with TRBD1 as a possible D gene (6 bases). The CDR3 is 15 amino acids. The V end lost 5 bases, the J end lost 4 bases, and 17 bases lay between the germline ends.